Listed below are T cell receptor beta chains from one sample, sequenced in a study of cytomegalovirus exposure and HLA in healthy donors. Only in-frame clones appear in the TCRdb table, and some are missing; sequencing was by immunoSEQ multiplex PCR. Among 110,000 or so clones listed, more than 70% were seen once. Sequencing was carried out using PBMCs. These receptors were collected from a man aged 18 to 30 in good health and CMV-seronegative. The CDR3 runs from the conserved cysteine through the conserved F or W. D genes are given only for firm matches. Not every row has a clone size; where given, it reads once, few, many or a size class.

CDR3 length: 12; clone size: once; D gene: TRBD1; J gene: TRBJ2-1; V gene: TRBV29-1; CDR3 DNA: TGCAGCGCCTCAGACAGGGCCGATGAGCAGTTCTTC; CDR3 protein: CSASDRADEQFF
CDR3 length: 14; clone size: .; D gene: TRBD2; J gene: TRBJ2-1; V gene: TRBV6-5; CDR3 DNA: TGTGCCAGCATGGTCAGCGGGAGTTACGGTGAGCAGTTCTTC; CDR3 protein: CASMVSGSYGEQFF
CDR3 length: 16; clone size: .; D gene: .; J gene: TRBJ1-2; V gene: TRBV7-9; CDR3 DNA: TGTGCCAGCAGCTTACGTTCTATTTCGGGGGTGAATGGCTACACCTTC; CDR3 protein: CASSLRSISGVNGYTF
CDR3 length: 13; clone size: .; D gene: TRBD1; J gene: TRBJ2-7; V gene: TRBV7-2; CDR3 DNA: TGTGCCAGCAGTCCAGACAGGGGAGGCGAGCAGTACTTC; CDR3 protein: CASSPDRGGEQYF
CDR3 length: 16; clone size: .; D gene: TRBD2; J gene: TRBJ2-2; V gene: TRBV7-9; CDR3 DNA: TGTGCCAGCAGCTTCTTAGCGGGGGGCGCAACCGGGGAGCTGTTTTTT; CDR3 protein: CASSFLAGGATGELFF
CDR3 length: 15; clone size: .; D gene: .; J gene: TRBJ2-5; V gene: TRBV5-1; CDR3 DNA: TGCGCCAGCAGCCCCGGGACAAGCTACGAAGAGACCCAGTACTTC; CDR3 protein: CASSPGTSYEETQYF
CDR3 length: 14; clone size: .; D gene: TRBD1; J gene: TRBJ1-1; V gene: TRBV11-1; CDR3 DNA: TGTGCCAGCAGCTGGGGACAGGGAAGCACTGAAGCTTTCTTT; CDR3 protein: CASSWGQGSTEAFF
CDR3 length: 15; clone size: .; D gene: TRBD1; J gene: TRBJ1-2; V gene: TRBV5-1; CDR3 DNA: TGCGCCAGCAGCGTCGGGACAGCTGCTAACTATGGCTACACCTTC; CDR3 protein: CASSVGTAANYGYTF
CDR3 length: 14; clone size: .; D gene: TRBD1; J gene: TRBJ1-3; V gene: TRBV18; CDR3 DNA: TGTGCCAGCTCCTTTCAGGACAGGAGAAACACCATATATTTT; CDR3 protein: CASSFQDRRNTIYF
CDR3 length: 14; clone size: .; D gene: TRBD1; J gene: TRBJ1-2; V gene: TRBV4-2; CDR3 DNA: TGTGCCAGCACCCAGGGACAGGGGGCGAGAGGCTACACCTTC; CDR3 protein: CASTQGQGARGYTF
CDR3 length: 15; clone size: .; D gene: .; J gene: TRBJ1-6; V gene: TRBV6-5; CDR3 DNA: TGTGCCAGCAGCTCGACCCGGCAGGGTAATTCACCCCTCCACTTT; CDR3 protein: CASSSTRQGNSPLHF
CDR3 length: 15; clone size: .; D gene: TRBD1; J gene: TRBJ2-3; V gene: TRBV6-1; CDR3 DNA: TGTGCCAGTTCACAGGGGTCCTGGGGTACAGATACGCAGTATTTT; CDR3 protein: CASSQGSWGTDTQYF
CDR3 length: 15; clone size: .; D gene: .; J gene: TRBJ2-7; V gene: TRBV21-1; CDR3 DNA: TGTGCCAGCAGCACACAGAAGAGATTTTCCTACGAGCAGTACTTC; CDR3 protein: CASSTQKRFSYEQYF
CDR3 length: 13; clone size: few; D gene: .; J gene: TRBJ2-7; V gene: TRBV11-2; CDR3 DNA: TGTGCCAGCAGCCCCGGACAATCCTACGAGCAGTACTTC; CDR3 protein: CASSPGQSYEQYF
CDR3 length: 15; clone size: .; D gene: TRBD2; J gene: TRBJ2-1; V gene: TRBV6-6; CDR3 DNA: TGTGCCAGCACTATAGCGGGAGGGTCCTACAATGAGCAGTTCTTC; CDR3 protein: CASTIAGGSYNEQFF
CDR3 length: 13; clone size: .; D gene: .; J gene: TRBJ1-2; V gene: TRBV6-6; CDR3 DNA: TGTGCCAGCAGTTACCGACCGGCGGATGGCTACACCTTC; CDR3 protein: CASSYRPADGYTF
CDR3 length: 14; clone size: .; D gene: TRBD1; J gene: TRBJ2-3; V gene: TRBV7-2; CDR3 DNA: TGTGCCAGCAGCTCAGACAGGGTCGCAGATACGCAGTATTTT; CDR3 protein: CASSSDRVADTQYF
CDR3 length: 13; clone size: .; D gene: .; J gene: TRBJ2-7; V gene: TRBV30; CDR3 DNA: TGTGCCTGGAGGATAGCGGTTGTTGACGAGCAGTACTTC; CDR3 protein: CAWRIAVVDEQYF
CDR3 length: 15; clone size: few; D gene: .; J gene: TRBJ2-1; V gene: TRBV7-9; CDR3 DNA: TGTGCCAGCAGCTTATCGGAGGAAAGCGGCAATGAGCAGTTCTTC; CDR3 protein: CASSLSEESGNEQFF
CDR3 length: 15; clone size: .; D gene: .; J gene: TRBJ2-1; V gene: TRBV2; CDR3 DNA: TGTGCCAGCACTCCCGGGGGGCCGGCCTACAATGAGCAGTTCTTC; CDR3 protein: CASTPGGPAYNEQFF
CDR3 length: 12; clone size: .; D gene: TRBD1; J gene: TRBJ2-1; V gene: TRBV19; CDR3 DNA: TGTGCCACCTTTGAGGGGGCCGGTGAGCAGTTCTTC; CDR3 protein: CATFEGAGEQFF
CDR3 length: 15; clone size: .; D gene: .; J gene: TRBJ2-1; V gene: TRBV5-1; CDR3 DNA: TGCGCCAGCAGCTCTGACGGGGTGAACTACAATGAGCAGTTCTTC; CDR3 protein: CASSSDGVNYNEQFF
CDR3 length: 14; clone size: once; D gene: TRBD2; J gene: TRBJ2-7; V gene: TRBV6-5; CDR3 DNA: TGTGCCGCCCAAAGGGAGGGAGGGCTCTACGAGCAGTACTTC; CDR3 protein: CAAQREGGLYEQYF
CDR3 length: 13; clone size: .; D gene: .; J gene: TRBJ1-1; V gene: TRBV9; CDR3 DNA: TGTGCCAGCAGCGCCGGTGATACCACTGAAGCTTTCTTT; CDR3 protein: CASSAGDTTEAFF
CDR3 length: 13; clone size: .; D gene: .; J gene: TRBJ2-1; V gene: TRBV5-1; CDR3 DNA: TGCGCCAGCAGCTTGGTCAGGGTGGATGAGCAGTTCTTC; CDR3 protein: CASSLVRVDEQFF
CDR3 length: 16; clone size: .; D gene: TRBD2; J gene: TRBJ2-3; V gene: TRBV30; CDR3 DNA: TGTGCCTGGAGTGTAACCCCCAGCGGGAGTCAAAATACGCAGTATTTT; CDR3 protein: CAWSVTPSGSQNTQYF
CDR3 length: 13; clone size: .; D gene: TRBD1; J gene: TRBJ1-1; V gene: TRBV19; CDR3 DNA: TGTGCCGGATCCTCGACAGGGGCCACTGAAGCTTTCTTT; CDR3 protein: CAGSSTGATEAFF
CDR3 length: 17; clone size: .; D gene: TRBD2; J gene: TRBJ2-2; V gene: TRBV7-8; CDR3 DNA: TGTGCCAGCAGCTTAGTGTTGGGACTAGCGAACACCGGGGAGCTGTTTTTT; CDR3 protein: CASSLVLGLANTGELFF
CDR3 length: 15; clone size: once; D gene: TRBD1; J gene: TRBJ2-7; V gene: TRBV5-6; CDR3 DNA: TGTGCCAGCACCGCATTTGGCCAGGGGGCCTACGAGCAGTACTTC; CDR3 protein: CASTAFGQGAYEQYF
CDR3 length: 13; clone size: .; D gene: .; J gene: TRBJ2-5; V gene: TRBV27; CDR3 DNA: TGTGCCAGCAGTTTGCGGGGGCTGGAGACCCAGTACTTC; CDR3 protein: CASSLRGLETQYF
CDR3 length: 14; clone size: once; D gene: .; J gene: TRBJ1-4; V gene: TRBV9; CDR3 DNA: TGTGCCAGCAGCGGGCAGGGGCACCATGAAAAACTGTTTTTT; CDR3 protein: CASSGQGHHEKLFF
CDR3 length: 13; clone size: .; D gene: .; J gene: TRBJ2-5; V gene: TRBV5-6; CDR3 DNA: TGTGCCAGCAGCCTCACCGACCGGGGGACCCAGTACTTC; CDR3 protein: CASSLTDRGTQYF
CDR3 length: 11; clone size: .; D gene: .; J gene: TRBJ1-1; V gene: TRBV30; CDR3 DNA: TGTGCCTGGGCGAGGGACACTGAAGCTTTCTTT; CDR3 protein: CAWARDTEAFF
CDR3 length: 14; clone size: .; D gene: .; J gene: TRBJ2-1; V gene: TRBV30; CDR3 DNA: TGTGCCTGGGGGGACTGGGGTTCCTACAATGAGCAGTTCTTC; CDR3 protein: CAWGDWGSYNEQFF
CDR3 length: 12; clone size: few; D gene: .; J gene: TRBJ1-5; V gene: TRBV2; CDR3 DNA: TGTGCCAGCAGTCCCCAGAATCAGCCCCAGCATTTT; CDR3 protein: CASSPQNQPQHF
CDR3 length: 15; clone size: .; D gene: TRBD1; J gene: TRBJ1-2; V gene: TRBV30; CDR3 DNA: TGTGCCTGGAGTGTAAGGACAGGCGTGGAGAATGGCTACACCTTC; CDR3 protein: CAWSVRTGVENGYTF
CDR3 length: 14; clone size: .; D gene: TRBD1; J gene: TRBJ2-3; V gene: TRBV5-1; CDR3 DNA: TGCGCCAGCAGCCCAGGACAGGGGGGAGATACGCAGTATTTT; CDR3 protein: CASSPGQGGDTQYF
CDR3 length: 17; clone size: .; D gene: .; J gene: TRBJ2-7; V gene: TRBV5-6; CDR3 DNA: TGTGCCAGCAGCGGGGGCATCGGCCCTGAGGGGACCTACGAGCAGTACTTC; CDR3 protein: CASSGGIGPEGTYEQYF
CDR3 length: 19; clone size: .; D gene: TRBD2; J gene: TRBJ2-5; V gene: TRBV7-9; CDR3 DNA: TGTGCCAGCAGCCCGACAGAGGGACTAGCGGGGGGATTCCAAGAGACCCAGTACTTC; CDR3 protein: CASSPTEGLAGGFQETQYF
CDR3 length: 11; clone size: .; D gene: .; J gene: TRBJ2-7; V gene: TRBV2; CDR3 DNA: TGTGCCAGCGCCAGGGGATACGAGCAGTACTTC; CDR3 protein: CASARGYEQYF
CDR3 length: 14; clone size: few; D gene: .; J gene: TRBJ1-6; V gene: TRBV7-9; CDR3 DNA: TGTGCCAGCAGCCTGACAGAGTCTAATTCACCCCTCCACTTT; CDR3 protein: CASSLTESNSPLHF
CDR3 length: 12; clone size: .; D gene: .; J gene: TRBJ2-1; V gene: TRBV5-8; CDR3 DNA: TGTGCCAGCAGCCCCCGACAGGACTCGCAGTTCTTC; CDR3 protein: CASSPRQDSQFF
CDR3 length: 13; clone size: .; D gene: .; J gene: TRBJ1-2; V gene: TRBV2; CDR3 DNA: TGTGCCAGCAGTGACAGGGGCAAGTATGGCTACACCTTC; CDR3 protein: CASSDRGKYGYTF
CDR3 length: 19; clone size: .; D gene: TRBD2; J gene: TRBJ2-7; V gene: TRBV5-1; CDR3 DNA: TGCGCCAGCAGCACGGGACTAGCGGGGTTATCCTCTATCGGGGGGGAGCAGTACTTC; CDR3 protein: CASSTGLAGLSSIGGEQYF
CDR3 length: 13; clone size: many; D gene: .; J gene: TRBJ2-2; V gene: TRBV6-1; CDR3 DNA: TGTGCCAGCAGTGTTGAGAATACCGGGGAGCTGTTTTTT; CDR3 protein: CASSVENTGELFF
CDR3 length: 14; clone size: .; D gene: .; J gene: TRBJ1-2; V gene: TRBV2; CDR3 DNA: TGTGCCAGCAGTGAAGGGGGACTGGACTATGGCTACACCTTC; CDR3 protein: CASSEGGLDYGYTF
CDR3 length: 16; clone size: .; D gene: TRBD2; J gene: TRBJ2-5; V gene: TRBV5-4; CDR3 DNA: TGTGCCAGCAGCTTGGCTCTAGCGGGGCCTCAAGAGACCCAGTACTTC; CDR3 protein: CASSLALAGPQETQYF
CDR3 length: 17; clone size: .; D gene: TRBD1; J gene: TRBJ2-1; V gene: TRBV14; CDR3 DNA: TGTGCCAGCAGCCGACTTCGACAGGGCGCCTCCTACAATGAGCAGTTCTTC; CDR3 protein: CASSRLRQGASYNEQFF
CDR3 length: 19; clone size: .; D gene: .; J gene: TRBJ1-1; V gene: TRBV5-1; CDR3 DNA: TGCGCCAGCAGCCCGCGCGCAAAGATTACCGGGACATCGGACACTGAAGCTTTCTTT; CDR3 protein: CASSPRAKITGTSDTEAFF
CDR3 length: 15; clone size: .; D gene: TRBD2; J gene: TRBJ2-3; V gene: TRBV30; CDR3 DNA: TGTGCCTGCTCCGCCGGGACTAGTGTCACAGATACGCAGTATTTT; CDR3 protein: CACSAGTSVTDTQYF
CDR3 length: 14; clone size: .; D gene: .; J gene: TRBJ2-5; V gene: TRBV6-6; CDR3 DNA: TGTGCCAGCAGTTACTCGCAGGGAAGTTGGCCCCAGTACTTC; CDR3 protein: CASSYSQGSWPQYF